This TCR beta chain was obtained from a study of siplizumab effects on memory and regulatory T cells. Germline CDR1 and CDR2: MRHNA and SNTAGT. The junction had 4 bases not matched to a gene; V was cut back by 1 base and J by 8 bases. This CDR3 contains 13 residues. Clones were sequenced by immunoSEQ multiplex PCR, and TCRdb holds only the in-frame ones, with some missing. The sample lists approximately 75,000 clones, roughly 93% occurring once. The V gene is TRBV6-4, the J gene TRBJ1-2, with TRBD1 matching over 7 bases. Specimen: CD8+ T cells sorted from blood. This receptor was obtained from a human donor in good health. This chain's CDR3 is CASSDCRGEGYTF. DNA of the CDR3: TGTGCCAGCAGTGACTGCAGGGGGGAGGGCTACACCTTC.